This TCR beta chain was sequenced during a study of regulatory and conventional T cells in RAG deficiency. TCRdb keeps only in-frame clones here, not all; method: immunoSEQ multiplex PCR. The repertoire has under 25,000 clones, almost 96% of them found once; the top ten carry 1% to 1.5%. The CDR3 totals 12 residues. Germline CDR1 MDHEN, CDR2 SYDVKM. Trimming took off 4 bases at V and 9 bases at J, with 10 bases between the two ends. A word on this clone: Its antigen is undetermined.

Study results and limitations: Control T-cell subsets had markedly higher Shannon entropy and lower Simpson indices than RAG-deficient patients. Omenn CD25-high CD127-low cells may be activated cells, not true Tregs. In Omenn syndrome, Treg and Tconv repertoires overlapped >75%.

Conventional CD4+ T cells were sorted from blood as CD25-low CD127-high cells. These data were also filed under a second study, of regulatory T cells. That investigation notes: The PCR used 52 TRBV and 13 TRBJ primers. In patients, unique TRB V-J pairs were restricted and V/J usage skewed, especially in Tregs.

The sample was CD25- CD4+ T cells sorted from blood. The sequence derives from a human donor in good health. The chain joins TRBV28 to TRBJ2-1, with D unclear. CDR3 sequence reads: CASSSDMSEQFF. The CDR3 DNA reads as TGTGCCAGCAGTTCCGACATGTCTGAGCAGTTCTTC.